This TCR beta chain derives from a study of blood T cells in healthy people across ages. Findings of the study overall: More naive CD4+ cells and higher diversity marked long-lived donors relative to aged donors. Naive T cell percentage showed a strong correlation with TCR beta diversity. The study regarded diversity estimates from one million T cells as underestimates.

The use of a sample-barcoded 5' primer and a J-beta primer mix characterized a second PCR of about 7 to 12 cycles. Template switching added a 12-random-nucleotide identifier to every cDNA molecule. Each CDR3 protein gets one entry after TCRdb re-called the 5' RACE reads with MiXCR. The data contain roughly 1.7 million distinct CDR3 sequences, around 36% of them singletons. Concerning this clonotype: Its target is not known.

The CDR3 is 15 residues long. Germline CDR1 reads SGHRS; CDR2 reads YFSETQ. Unmatched junction bases numbered 3, after V lost 5 bases and J lost 0 bases. The chain links TRBV5-1 to TRBJ2-2, with 8 bases aligning to TRBD2. This TCR was recovered from a woman in her thirties in good health. The sequenced sample consisted of blood. The CDR3 protein is CASRSGLANTGELFF. The CDR3 region has the DNA TGCGCCAGCAGATCGGGACTAGCGAACACCGGGGAGCTGTTTTTT.